The 28 T cell receptor beta chains in this list originate from one sample, sequenced in a study of blood T cell repertoires in COVID-19. Repertoires were generated with immunoSEQ multiplex PCR, while TCRdb's copy carries only in-frame clones and drops some. The profile shows approximately 240,000 clones, approximately 90% of them singletons. The specimen was peripheral blood. The receptors here all came from a woman younger than 30 who had recovered from COVID-19.

V is TRBV3-1 (or the pseudogene TRBV3-2) and J is TRBJ2-5; 7 nucleotides agree with TRBD2. This CDR3 is built from 16 residues. In germline, CDR1 is LGHDT, CDR2 YNNKEL (reference sequence). With V trimmed by 0 bases and J by 4 bases, 8 bases remained unmatched. DNA of the CDR3: TGTGCCAGCAGCCAAGATTCGGCGGGAGCCCCAGAGACCCAGTACTTC. Amino acid sequence: CASSQDSAGAPETQYF.

This CDR3 is CAWSFLAVAYEQYF. Here the CDR3 DNA reads TGTGCCTGGAGTTTCCTAGCGGTGGCCTACGAGCAGTACTTC. The chain links TRBV30 to TRBJ2-7, with 7 bases fitting TRBD2. Unmatched junction bases numbered 6, after V lost 2 bases and J lost 2 bases. In germline, CDR1 is GTSNPN, CDR2 SVGIG (reference sequence). This CDR3 region has 14 residues.

V gene TRBV13 combines with J gene TRBJ2-7; TRBD1 matches 10 bases. CDR1 PRHDT and CDR2 FYEKMQ come from the germline V gene (reference sequence). The V segment lost 5 bases and the J segment 4 bases; nucleotides outside the gene matches: 11. CDR3 length equals 16 residues. As DNA, the CDR3 is TGTGCCAGCAGCATTCTCACGGGACAGGGGAAATACGAGCAGTACTTC. Encoded protein: CASSILTGQGKYEQYF.

A few counts support this clone. The rearrangement uses TRBV6-2 or TRBV6-3 and TRBJ1-2; D might be TRBD1 (5 bases). Trimming took off 2 bases at V and 7 bases at J, with 11 bases between the two ends. Germline loops: CDR1 MNHEY, CDR2 SVGEGT. CDR3 length: 13 amino acids. In nucleotides, the CDR3 is TGTGCCAGCAGTTACGAAGGGGCGCGTGGCTACACCTTC. It translates to CASSYEGARGYTF.

This sequence joins TRBV27 and TRBJ1-6; TRBD1 is a possible D gene (6 bases). Germline loops: CDR1 MNHEY, CDR2 SMNVEV (reference sequence). V was shortened by 7 bases and J by 2 bases, with 18 bases between the two germline ends. This CDR3 is built from 17 residues. The CDR3 bases are TGTGCCAGCACCTCAAAATCTCGGGACACCTATAATTCACCCCTCCACTTT. Translating it yields CASTSKSRDTYNSPLHF.

The rearrangement joins TRBV28 to TRBJ1-2; no reliable D call. V was cut by 1 base and J by 8 bases, with 14 bases left in between. The V gene's germline CDR1 is MDHEN and CDR2 SYDVKM. This CDR3 spans 14 amino acids. The CDR3 bases are TGTGCCAGCAGTTTATACCCGGGGATAGGGGGCTACACCTTC. Amino acids: CASSLYPGIGGYTF.

In this sample, this clone turned up once. This chain connects TRBV19 to TRBJ1-5, with 9 bases that match TRBD1. The V gene end was trimmed by 7 bases and the J gene end by 4 bases; junction bases not matched to a gene: 8. The CDR3 spans 15 residues. Per germline, CDR1 LNHDA and CDR2 SQIVND (reference sequence). CDR3 sequence reads: CASTLGQGRNQPQHF. CDR3 nucleotide sequence: TGTGCCAGTACTCTGGGACAGGGTCGAAATCAGCCCCAGCATTTT.

The chain recombines TRBV19 with TRBJ1-3; no definite D call. V lost 1 base and J 5 bases, leaving 12 bases between the germline ends. The CDR3 has 15 residues. Germline V gene lookup returns CDR1 LNHDA and CDR2 SQIVND (reference sequence). CDR3 nucleotides: TGTGCCAGTAGTATAGGTGGCAGAACGAGAAACACCATATATTTT. Protein product: CASSIGGRTRNTIYF.

Only a few counts were recorded for this clone. The chain couples TRBV19 to TRBJ1-1; D uncertain. Germline CDR1 is LNHDA and CDR2 is SQIVND (reference sequence). V lost 6 bases and J lost 3, with 5 bases in between. The CDR3 runs to 11 residues. In DNA, the CDR3 is TGTGCCAGTAGGACATACACTGAAGCTTTCTTT. It codes for CASRTYTEAFF. The full variable domain, completed using reference TRBV19 and TRBJ1-1, is DGGITQSPKYLFRKEGQNVTLSCEQNLNHDAMYWYRQDPGQGLRLIYYSQIVNDFQKGDIAEGYSVSREKKESFPLTVTSAQKNPTAFYLCASRTYTEAFFGQGTRLTVV.

This sequence joins TRBV3-1 (or the pseudogene TRBV3-2) and TRBJ2-7, with D maybe TRBD1 (6 bases). V gave up 4 bases and J gave up 0 bases, with 16 bases separating them. CDR1 is LGHDT and CDR2 is YNNKEL in the germline V gene (reference sequence). This CDR3 contains 16 residues. The CDR3 sequence is CASSLQGAKSSYEQYF. The DNA for the CDR3 is TGTGCCAGCAGCCTACAGGGCGCTAAGAGCTCCTACGAGCAGTACTTC.

There are a few counts of this clone. V gene TRBV19 combines with J gene TRBJ2-7; 8 positions match TRBD1. Germline loops: CDR1 LNHDA, CDR2 SQIVND (reference sequence). This CDR3 contains 13 residues. Losses at the gene ends were 8 bases for V and 0 bases for J; bases not matched to a gene: 3. CDR3 DNA: TGTGCCAGTGAGGACAGGGTCTCCTACGAGCAGTACTTC. Its protein product is CASEDRVSYEQYF.

The chain is built from TRBV30 and TRBJ1-2; 11 bases line up with TRBD1. The ends lost 5 bases at V and 1 base at J; junction bases unmatched: 3. This CDR3 is built from 14 residues. Germline CDR1 is GTSNPN and CDR2 is SVGIG (reference sequence). CDR3 DNA: TGTGCCTGGGGACAGGGGGCGATTAACTATGGCTACACCTTC. It codes for CAWGQGAINYGYTF.

The rearrangement links TRBV7-9 to TRBJ2-1; the D is unclear. CDR3 length: 14 amino acids. V was pared by 5 bases and J by 6 bases, with 14 bases between. Germline-derived CDR1 and CDR2 are SEHNR and FQNEAQ (reference sequence). The CDR3 loop reads CASSLDPPGNEQFF. In nucleotides, the CDR3 is TGTGCCAGCAGCCTAGACCCCCCGGGCAATGAGCAGTTCTTC.

The V gene is TRBV4-3, the J gene TRBJ1-2, with TRBD1 identical over 8 bases. The ends lost 4 bases at V and 1 base at J; junction bases unmatched: 5. Germline-derived CDR1 and CDR2 are LGHNA and YSLEER. The CDR3 consists of 15 residues. The chain's CDR3 is CASSLVGQGNYGYTF. The CDR3 coding sequence is TGCGCCAGCAGCCTCGTCGGACAGGGTAACTATGGCTACACCTTC.

The rearrangement joins TRBV21-1 to TRBJ1-1; TRBD1, the D gene given by the table, was not confirmed from the DNA. TRBV21-1 is assigned pseudogene status. The CDR3 consists of 15 residues. CDR3 in amino acids: CASSGGQGMNTEAFF. DNA of the CDR3: TGTGCCAGCAGCGGTGGACAGGGGATGAACACTGAAGCTTTCTTT.

A few counts support this clone. The rearrangement links TRBV4-2 to TRBJ1-6, with D possibly TRBD1 on 6 matching bases. The ends were cut back, 3 bases at V and 8 bases at J, with 14 bases in the middle. CDR1 and CDR2 from the germline V gene are LGHNA and YNFKEQ. CDR3 length equals 15 residues. CDR3 loop: CASSQVGDTDSPLHF. The CDR3 DNA is TGTGCCAGCAGCCAGGTGGGGGACACAGATTCACCCCTCCACTTT.

The chain is built from TRBV7-9 and TRBJ1-1, with 7 bases lining up with TRBD1. The CDR3 is 14 residues long. J lost 3 bases, V lost 4 bases, and 5 bases had no gene match. CDR1 SEHNR and CDR2 FQNEAQ come from the germline V gene (reference sequence). Here the CDR3 DNA reads TGTGCCAGCAGCTCGGACAGGTGGGACACTGAAGCTTTCTTT. It specifies CASSSDRWDTEAFF.

The J gene is TRBJ1-5, the V gene TRBV29-1, with 7 bases matching TRBD1. The germline gives CDR1 SQVTM, CDR2 ANQGSEA. The CDR3 covers 13 residues. The ends lost 4 bases at V and 7 bases at J; junction bases unmatched: 7. CDR3 protein: CSVGVQGDQPQHF. CDR3 bases: TGCAGCGTTGGGGTTCAGGGGGACCAGCCCCAGCATTTT.

In its sample, this clone was seen a few times. The V and J genes are TRBV6-5 and TRBJ2-7; 13 nucleotides line up with TRBD2. The CDR3 runs to 16 residues. Trimming removed 4 bases from V and 1 base from J; junction bases left unmatched: 4. CDR1 MNHEY and CDR2 SVGAGI come from the germline V gene. The CDR3 protein is CASSSPGLAGSYEQYF. DNA for the CDR3: TGTGCCAGCAGTTCCCCGGGACTAGCGGGATCCTACGAGCAGTACTTC.

The chain employs TRBV9 and TRBJ2-1; D perhaps matches TRBD2 (5 bases). Trimming stripped 4 bases from V and 0 bases from J, with 17 bases between. Germline assignment: CDR1 SGDLS and CDR2 YYNGEE. The CDR3 runs to 17 residues. The CDR3 region is CASSPPLRGSSYNEQFF. CDR3 nucleotide sequence: TGTGCCAGCAGCCCCCCCTTGCGAGGGAGCTCCTACAATGAGCAGTTCTTC.

The chain employs TRBV4-3 and TRBJ2-1, with D possibly matching TRBD2 (6 bases). CDR3 length equals 16 residues. Germline V CDR1 and CDR2: LGHNA, YSLEER. V lost 2 bases, J lost 6 bases, and 17 bases lay in between. This CDR3 is CASSQSGTSLSNEQFF. CDR3 sequence (DNA): TGCGCCAGCAGCCAATCCGGGACTTCCCTGTCCAATGAGCAGTTCTTC.

This chain uses TRBV5-1 with TRBJ1-6, with 10 nucleotides matching TRBD1. This CDR3 comprises 15 residues. The J segment lost 7 bases and the V segment lost 3 bases, leaving 4 bases of the junction unmatched. Germline V gene lookup returns CDR1 SGHRS and CDR2 YFSETQ. CDR3 loop: CASSYRDRGNSPLHF. In nucleotides, the CDR3 is TGCGCCAGCAGCTACCGGGACAGGGGAAATTCACCCCTCCACTTT.

The V call is TRBV4-3, the J call TRBJ1-1; possible D gene TRBD1, 6 bases. Trimming cost V 3 bases and J 4 bases, with 9 bases left between them. The V gene's germline CDR1 is LGHNA and CDR2 YSLEER. The CDR3 spans 13 residues. CDR3 sequence reads: CASSHRGSTEAFF. CDR3 bases: TGCGCCAGCAGCCATAGGGGGAGCACTGAAGCTTTCTTT.

The chain uses TRBV2 and TRBJ2-1; 12 bases agree with TRBD2. Germline V gene data show CDR1 as SNHLY and CDR2 as FYNNEI. There are 16 residues in the CDR3. Losses at the gene ends were 6 bases for V and 12 bases for J; bases not matched to a gene: 15. The CDR3 region has the DNA TGTGCCAGCAGGGGAACCGGGACTAGCGGGCTAAAGTGGCAGTTCTTC. As protein: CASRGTGTSGLKWQFF.

The V and J genes are TRBV20-1 and TRBJ2-3; D is perhaps TRBD2 (6 bases). CDR1 is DFQATT and CDR2 is SNEGSKA in the germline V gene (reference sequence). CDR3 length: 15 amino acids. Trimming pared 3 bases from V and 2 bases from J, leaving 15 bases between. As DNA, the CDR3 is TGCAGTGCTAGTGGGGAGGCCTCAAACACAGATACGCAGTATTTT. Its protein product is CSASGEASNTDTQYF.

The CDR3 sequence is CASSLPPGLAGGAYNEQFF. The CDR3 DNA reads TGTGCCAGCAGTTTACCTCCGGGACTAGCGGGAGGGGCCTACAATGAGCAGTTCTTC. This rearrangement joins TRBV6-2 or TRBV6-3 to TRBJ2-1; 16 nucleotides agree with TRBD2. Unmatched junction bases numbered 8, after V lost 4 bases and J lost 2 bases. There are 19 residues in the CDR3. The germline CDR1 and CDR2 sequences are MNHEY and SVGEGT.

This clone turned up a few times. The V gene is TRBV18, the J gene TRBJ1-5; 11 bases agree with TRBD1. CDR1 is KGHSH and CDR2 is LQKENI in the germline V gene. V was pared by 6 bases and J by 6 bases, with 7 bases of the junction left unmatched. There are 15 residues in the CDR3. CDR3 amino acids: CASSQGQGVIQPQHF. As DNA, the CDR3 is TGTGCCAGCTCCCAGGGACAGGGGGTTATTCAGCCCCAGCATTTT.

The rearrangement joins TRBV10-3 to TRBJ2-3; 7 positions match TRBD1. CDR3 size: 15 residues. Per germline, CDR1 ENHRY and CDR2 SYGVKD. J gave up 2 bases and V 4 bases, and 6 bases lay outside the gene matches. This chain's CDR3 is CAISADRDITDTQYF. Written as DNA, the CDR3 is TGTGCCATCAGTGCAGACAGGGATATCACAGATACGCAGTATTTT.